The 20 T cell receptor beta chains listed next were all sequenced from one sample in a study of blood T cell repertoires in COVID-19. Only in-frame clones appear in the TCRdb table, and some are missing; sequencing was by immunoSEQ multiplex PCR. This sample yields fewer than 15,000 clones, of which roughly 90% are seen a single time; about 2.8% belongs to the top ten. The sample taken for sequencing was peripheral blood. Receptor source: a human donor in a cohort sampled during active COVID-19.

The rearrangement links TRBV19 to TRBJ1-4; 9 bases line up with TRBD1. CDR1 and CDR2 from the germline V gene are LNHDA and SQIVND (reference sequence). V lost 8 bases, J lost 3 bases, and 7 bases stayed unmatched. The CDR3 runs 15 residues. CDR3 DNA sequence: TGTGCCAGTCGGAGACAGGGGGAGTCTAATGAAAAACTGTTTTTT. It encodes CASRRQGESNEKLFF. The whole variable domain, remainder taken from reference TRBV19 and TRBJ1-4, is DGGITQSPKYLFRKEGQNVTLSCEQNLNHDAMYWYRQDPGQGLRLIYYSQIVNDFQKGDIAEGYSVSREKKESFPLTVTSAQKNPTAFYLCASRRQGESNEKLFFGSGTQLSVL.

The J gene is TRBJ2-3, the V gene TRBV5-1, with TRBD1 identical over 8 bases. The V and J ends lost 1 base and 0 bases, in that order; junction bases with no gene match: 1. Germline loops: CDR1 SGHRS, CDR2 YFSETQ. CDR3 length: 15 amino acids. CDR3 DNA: TGCGCCAGCAGCTTGTGGGACAGGAGCACAGATACGCAGTATTTT. Protein product: CASSLWDRSTDTQYF.

This clone was detected only a few times. The chain is built from TRBV5-6 and TRBJ2-5; the match to TRBD1 covers 9 bases. The CDR3 totals 14 residues. The V gene end was trimmed by 2 bases and the J gene end by 5 bases; junction bases not matched to a gene: 4. Germline V gene data show CDR1 as SGHDT and CDR2 as YYEEEE. The CDR3 loop reads CASSLPGTGETQYF. The CDR3 nucleotides are TGTGCCAGCAGCTTACCCGGGACAGGGGAGACCCAGTACTTC.

The chain links TRBV4-3 to TRBJ2-1, with 13 bases lining up with TRBD2. The CDR3 totals 17 residues. Germline V gene sequence: CDR1 LGHNA, CDR2 YSLEER. V gave up 0 bases and J gave up 7 bases; unmatched junction bases: 6. As DNA, the CDR3 is TGCGCCAGCAGCCAAGATCGACTAGCGGGGGGTTCAAATGAGCAGTTCTTC. It specifies CASSQDRLAGGSNEQFF.

The gene calls are TRBV5-1 and TRBJ2-5; 9 bases line up with TRBD2. From germline, CDR1 is SGHRS and CDR2 YFSETQ. This CDR3 is 15 amino acids long. V shed 0 bases and J 3 bases; nucleotides not matched to a gene: 3. This CDR3 reads CASSLVLAGKETQYF. The CDR3 region has the DNA TGCGCCAGCAGCTTGGTCCTAGCGGGGAAAGAGACCCAGTACTTC. The full variable domain, its missing parts supplied by reference TRBV5-1 and TRBJ2-5, is KAGVTQTPRYLIKTRGQQVTLSCSPISGHRSVSWYQQTPGQGLQFLFEYFSETQRNKGNFPGRFSGRQFSNSRSEMNVSTLELGDSALYLCASSLVLAGKETQYFGPGTRLLVL.

The CDR3 reads CASSLGYSQETQYF. CDR3 bases: TGTGCCAGCAGCTTAGGGTACAGCCAAGAGACCCAGTACTTC. The chain recombines TRBV7-9 with TRBJ2-5, with D unclear. Trimming removed 1 base at V and 1 base at J, with 7 bases between. Germline assignment: CDR1 SEHNR and CDR2 FQNEAQ (reference sequence). This CDR3 has 14 amino acids.

This chain uses TRBV11-3 with TRBJ2-1; D is ambiguous. Trimming took 5 bases from V and 9 from J, leaving 17 bases between them. Germline V gene data show CDR1 as SGHNT and CDR2 as YENEEA. The CDR3 has 14 amino acids. This CDR3 reads CASSEIDLIGEQFF. CDR3 nucleotides: TGTGCCAGCAGCGAGATAGATCTTATCGGTGAGCAGTTCTTC. Together with reference TRBV11-3 and TRBJ2-1, the CDR3 gives the full variable domain: EAGVVQSPRYKIIEKKQPVAFWCNPISGHNTLYWYLQNLGQGPELLIRYENEEAVDDSQLPKDRFSAERLKGVDSTLKIQPAELGDSAVYLCASSEIDLIGEQFFGPGTRLTVL.

This sequence joins TRBV10-3 and TRBJ2-1; 9 bases map to TRBD2. V dropped 7 bases and J dropped 8; count of bases not matched to a gene: 9. Per the germline V gene, CDR1 is ENHRY and CDR2 is SYGVKD. This CDR3 comprises 14 residues. The CDR3 region has the DNA TGTGCCATCACTATGGGACTAGCCGGTGATGAGCAGTTCTTC. It is translated as CAITMGLAGDEQFF.

The chain links TRBV5-1 to TRBJ2-1; 12 bases agree with TRBD2. The V gene end was trimmed by 0 bases and the J gene end by 10 bases; junction bases not matched to a gene: 11. The germline CDR1 and CDR2 sequences are SGHRS and YFSETQ. This CDR3 has 17 amino acids. Written as DNA, the CDR3 is TGCGCCAGCAGCTTGGCCGGGGCTAGCGGGGGGGCAAGGGAGCAGTTCTTC. Its protein is CASSLAGASGGAREQFF.

The chain has TRBV6-5 and TRBJ2-1; D unresolved. The V gene's germline CDR1 is MNHEY and CDR2 SVGAGI. The V gene lost 7 bases and the J gene lost 5 bases, with 15 bases spanning the gap. The CDR3 is 14 amino acids. The CDR3 bases are TGTGCCAGCACCCTCGGAGATCTACACAATGAGCAGTTCTTC. This sequence encodes CASTLGDLHNEQFF.

This clone was detected a few times. This CDR3 reads CASSPSGENSYGYTF. For the CDR3, the DNA is TGCGCCAGCAGCCCTTCAGGGGAGAATAGCTATGGCTACACCTTC. The chain employs TRBV5-1 and TRBJ1-2; D is perhaps TRBD1 (6 bases). CDR3 length: 15 amino acids. Germline CDR1 and CDR2: SGHRS and YFSETQ. Trimming removed 4 bases at V and 4 bases at J, with 17 bases between.

V is TRBV7-3 and J is TRBJ2-1; 9 bases align to TRBD1. CDR1 and CDR2 from the germline V gene are SGHTA and FQGTGA. The CDR3 is 16 amino acids. V shed 0 bases and J 9 bases; nucleotides not matched to a gene: 9. Here the CDR3 reads CASSLTQGAVGSEQFF. The CDR3, as DNA: TGTGCCAGCAGCTTAACACAGGGGGCGGTAGGCAGTGAGCAGTTCTTC.

This clone has just a few counts. The chain uses TRBV5-1 and TRBJ2-7, with TRBD1 matching 10 bases. CDR3 length: 15 amino acids. V lost 2 bases, J lost 4 bases, and 6 bases stayed unmatched. Germline V gene sequence: CDR1 SGHRS, CDR2 YFSETQ. CDR3 amino acids: CASSFSTGGTYEQYF. CDR3 nucleotide sequence: TGCGCCAGCAGCTTTTCGACAGGGGGCACGTACGAGCAGTACTTC.

The V gene is TRBV6-6, the J gene TRBJ2-3; TRBD2 agrees at 8 bases. The J segment lost 3 bases and the V segment lost 7 bases, leaving 9 bases of the junction unmatched. CDR1 and CDR2 from the germline V gene are MNHNY and SVGAGI (reference sequence). The CDR3 is 15 residues long. The CDR3 region is CASTQGAGETDTQYF. CDR3 nucleotides: TGTGCCAGCACCCAGGGAGCGGGGGAGACAGATACGCAGTATTTT.

The V gene is TRBV27, the J gene TRBJ1-2; 9 positions match TRBD1. The ends lost 0 bases at V and 2 bases at J; junction bases unmatched: 7. This CDR3 is 17 amino acids long. The germline V gene has CDR1 MNHEY and CDR2 SMNVEV (reference sequence). The CDR3: CASSLSVPGQGNYGYTF. In DNA, the CDR3 is TGTGCCAGCAGTTTATCCGTCCCGGGACAGGGAAACTATGGCTACACCTTC.

The chain uses TRBV28 and TRBJ2-3, with a tentative D call TRBD1 (5 bases). Germline lookup yields CDR1 MDHEN and CDR2 SYDVKM. Between the trimmed V and J ends, which lost 4 bases and 6 bases, there was a span of 8 bases. CDR3 length: 12 residues. The CDR3 loop reads CASSSYRDTQYF. CDR3 coding DNA: TGTGCCAGCAGTTCCTACAGGGATACGCAGTATTTT.

The genes are TRBV3-1 (or the pseudogene TRBV3-2) and TRBJ1-1; D is unclear. The CDR3 is made up of 15 amino acids. Deletions cut 4 bases from V and 1 base from J, with 13 bases between. Per germline, CDR1 LGHDT and CDR2 YNNKEL (reference sequence). CDR3: CASSPWGERNTEAFF. The CDR3 nucleotides are TGTGCCAGCAGCCCATGGGGAGAGAGGAACACTGAAGCTTTCTTT.

This clone occurred once. The rearrangement uses TRBV19 and TRBJ2-3, with D possibly being TRBD2 (6 bases). Germline V gene data show CDR1 as LNHDA and CDR2 as SQIVND (reference sequence). V lost 3 bases to trimming and J lost 2 bases, with 12 bases between them. The CDR3 contains 15 residues. As DNA, the CDR3 is TGTGCCAGTAGTATTAAGGCGGGAAACACAGATACGCAGTATTTT. Translating it yields CASSIKAGNTDTQYF.

This clone was seen a single time. The V call is TRBV5-1, the J call TRBJ2-7; 7 bases match TRBD1. Germline CDR1 SGHRS, CDR2 YFSETQ. V was pared by 4 bases and J by 4 bases, with 8 bases of the junction left unmatched. The CDR3 consists of 14 residues. The CDR3 nucleotides are TGCGCCAGCAGCATCACCGGGACAGTATACGAGCAGTACTTC. Translating gives CASSITGTVYEQYF.

The V call is TRBV4-1, the J call TRBJ2-2; 8 bases are shared with TRBD1. Germline loops: CDR1 MGHRA, CDR2 YSYEKL. V shed 0 bases, J shed 5 bases, and the junction held 5 bases outside the gene matches. The CDR3 has 16 amino acids. Here the CDR3 reads CASSQDQTGGTGELFF. CDR3 DNA sequence: TGCGCCAGCAGCCAAGATCAAACAGGGGGGACCGGGGAGCTGTTTTTT.